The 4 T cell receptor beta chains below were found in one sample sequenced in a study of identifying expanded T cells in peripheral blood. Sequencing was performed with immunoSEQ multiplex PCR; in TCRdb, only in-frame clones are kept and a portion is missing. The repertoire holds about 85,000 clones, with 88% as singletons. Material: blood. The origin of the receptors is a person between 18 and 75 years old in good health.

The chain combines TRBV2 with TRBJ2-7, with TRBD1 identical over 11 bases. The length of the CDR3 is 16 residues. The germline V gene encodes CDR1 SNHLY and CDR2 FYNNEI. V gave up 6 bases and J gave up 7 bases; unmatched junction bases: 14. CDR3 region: CASSSGTGGLAGEQYF. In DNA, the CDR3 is TGTGCCAGCAGCTCCGGGACAGGGGGACTGGCGGGGGAGCAGTACTTC.

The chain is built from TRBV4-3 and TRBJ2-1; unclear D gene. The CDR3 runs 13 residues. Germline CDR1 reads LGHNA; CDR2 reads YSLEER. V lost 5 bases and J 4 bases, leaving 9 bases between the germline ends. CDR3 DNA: TGCGCCAGCAGCGTCACAGAATACAATGAGCAGTTCTTC. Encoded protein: CASSVTEYNEQFF.

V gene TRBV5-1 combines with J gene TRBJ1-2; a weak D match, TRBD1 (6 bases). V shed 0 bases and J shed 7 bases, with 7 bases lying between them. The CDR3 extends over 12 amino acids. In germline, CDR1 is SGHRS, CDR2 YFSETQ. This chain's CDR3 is CASSLEGGGYTF. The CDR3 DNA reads TGCGCCAGCAGCTTGGAAGGGGGTGGCTACACCTTC.

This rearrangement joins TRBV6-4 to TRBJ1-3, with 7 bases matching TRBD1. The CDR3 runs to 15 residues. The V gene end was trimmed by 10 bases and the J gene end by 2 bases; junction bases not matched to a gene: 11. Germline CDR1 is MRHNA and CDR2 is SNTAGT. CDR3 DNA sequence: TGTGCCACTCCTAGGGGGCTGATTGCTGGAAACACCATATATTTT. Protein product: CATPRGLIAGNTIYF.